Below are 25 T cell receptor beta chains sequenced from a single sample in a study of identical twins. TCRdb called the 5' RACE reads again in MiXCR, with one record for every CDR3 protein. Of about 450,000 distinct CDR3 sequences in the sample, around 20% were seen once. The specimen sequenced was naive T cells sorted from blood. All receptors derive from a man over 45 in good health.

The V and J genes are TRBV12-3 or TRBV12-4 and TRBJ1-1; maybe TRBD1 (6 bases). V was cut by 7 bases and J by 1 base, with 13 bases left in between. The CDR3 is 14 amino acids. The CDR3 bases are TGTGCCAGCACCCAGGGACACGCGAACACTGAAGCTTTCTTT. The encoded protein is CASTQGHANTEAFF.

The table lists this clonotype with a few counts. The chain recombines TRBV12-3 or TRBV12-4 with TRBJ1-6; D gene unclear. This CDR3 contains 15 residues. V was pared by 0 bases and J by 3 bases, with 6 bases between. The CDR3 DNA follows: TGTGCCAGCAGTTTAGCTGGGCGCTATAATTCACCCCTCCACTTT. Translating it yields CASSLAGRYNSPLHF.

This clonotype was seen many times. The chain couples TRBV12-3 or TRBV12-4 to TRBJ2-1, with 8 bases that match TRBD2. J gave up 3 bases and V 0 bases, and 4 bases lay outside the gene matches. The CDR3 consists of 16 residues. CDR3 bases: TGTGCCAGCAGTTTAGCGTGGCGGGGGGACTACAATGAGCAGTTCTTC. It encodes CASSLAWRGDYNEQFF.

This clonotype was seen repeatedly, ten times or more. The chain recombines TRBV27 with TRBJ2-5; D possibly uses TRBD1 or TRBD2 (5 bases each). Between the trimmed V and J ends, which lost 6 bases and 7 bases, there was a span of 18 bases. The CDR3 covers 14 residues. CDR1 is MNHEY, CDR2 SMNVEV, per germline (reference sequence). In DNA, the CDR3 is TGTGCCAGCAGGCGGGCGACAGAGAGTGGGACCCAGTACTTC. Translation gives CASRRATESGTQYF.

The rearrangement links TRBV6-2 or TRBV6-3 to TRBJ2-2; D possibly uses TRBD1 or TRBD2 (5 bases each). Looked up from germline, CDR1 is MNHEY and CDR2 is SVGEGT. The CDR3 runs to 15 residues. With 6 bases removed from V and 6 bases from J, the gap between germline ends came to 17 bases. CDR3 nucleotide sequence: TGTGCCAGCAGCTGGGGACCACGGATGTCCGGGGAGCTGTTTTTT. It is translated as CASSWGPRMSGELFF.

The chain combines TRBV9 with TRBJ2-7; D may be TRBD1 (6 bases). The CDR3 is made up of 14 amino acids. CDR1 is SGDLS, CDR2 YYNGEE, per germline. Between the trimmed V and J ends, which lost 2 bases and 2 bases, there was a span of 11 bases. The CDR3 region has the DNA TGTGCCAGCAGCGTTACAAACAGGGCCTACGAGCAGTACTTC. Its protein product is CASSVTNRAYEQYF.

Ten or more counts support this clonotype. The rearrangement joins TRBV4-2 to TRBJ2-1, with 8 positions matching TRBD2. There are 17 residues in the CDR3. J gave up 5 bases and V 1 base, and 10 bases lay outside the gene matches. Germline assignment: CDR1 LGHNA and CDR2 YNFKEQ. The CDR3 protein is CASSQVGAGVLNNEQFF. CDR3 DNA: TGTGCCAGCAGCCAAGTAGGAGCGGGAGTTTTGAACAATGAGCAGTTCTTC.

This clonotype was counted at least ten times. V is TRBV18 and J is TRBJ2-1; D unresolved. The V and J ends lost 1 base and 10 bases respectively, with 8 bases between them. The CDR3 sequence is 12 residues long. Looked up from germline, CDR1 is KGHSH and CDR2 is LQKENI. The CDR3 region is CASSPRVGEQFF. As DNA, the CDR3 is TGTGCCAGCTCACCACGGGTCGGAGAGCAGTTCTTC.

The gene calls are TRBV7-6 and TRBJ2-1; TRBD1 agrees at 7 bases. The germline V gene has CDR1 SGHVS and CDR2 FNYEAQ. The CDR3 totals 15 residues. The V and J ends lost 5 bases and 0 bases, in that order; junction bases with no gene match: 4. CDR3 coding DNA: TGTGCCAGCAGCGAGACAGGGAGCTCCTACAATGAGCAGTTCTTC. It is translated as CASSETGSSYNEQFF.

This clonotype has ten or more counts. The chain links TRBV7-2 to TRBJ1-2; D possibly corresponds to TRBD1 (6 bases). CDR3 length: 15 residues. Germline-derived CDR1 and CDR2 are SGHTA and FQGNSA. The ends were cut back, 1 base at V and 7 bases at J, with 16 bases in the middle. The CDR3 coding sequence is TGTGCCAGCAGCTTAGATGGGGGGCTTAGGGGTGGCTACACCTTC. Translation: CASSLDGGLRGGYTF.

The J gene is TRBJ1-1, the V gene TRBV7-2, with a tentative D call TRBD1 (6 bases). The CDR3 is 17 residues long. Trimming pared 3 bases from V and 5 bases from J, leaving 22 bases between. CDR1 is SGHTA and CDR2 is FQGNSA in the germline V gene. The CDR3 reads CASSFGVGQGSFTEAFF. Here the CDR3 DNA reads TGTGCCAGCAGCTTCGGGGTAGGCCAGGGGTCATTTACTGAAGCTTTCTTT.

This clonotype has a count of ten or more. This chain connects TRBV28 to TRBJ2-1, with D unresolved. V was cut by 6 bases and J by 3 bases, with 3 bases left in between. Germline V CDR1 and CDR2: MDHEN, SYDVKM. CDR3 length: 11 amino acids. CDR3 sequence: CASSDYNEQFF. The CDR3 DNA reads TGTGCCAGCAGCGACTACAATGAGCAGTTCTTC.

This clonotype was counted between two and nine times. This chain uses TRBV20-1 with TRBJ2-1; D is uncertain. Trimming left V 4 bases short and J 7 bases short, with 26 bases between. Germline CDR1 reads DFQATT; CDR2 reads SNEGSKA (reference sequence). The CDR3 spans 17 residues. Here the CDR3 DNA reads TGCAGTGCTAATCTGTGGGCTCGCCCATTGGTTATAAATGAGCAGTTCTTC. It codes for CSANLWARPLVINEQFF.

A single count supports this clonotype. The V and J genes are TRBV5-1 and TRBJ1-1; 10 bases are a match to TRBD1. This CDR3 spans 18 amino acids. Looked up from germline, CDR1 is SGHRS and CDR2 is YFSETQ. With V trimmed by 3 bases and J by 0 bases, 11 bases remained unmatched. In DNA, the CDR3 is TGCGCCAGCAGCTCCGGACAGGGGGGATTCTGGATGAACACTGAAGCTTTCTTT. Encoded protein: CASSSGQGGFWMNTEAFF.

The sample holds a few counts of this clonotype. The rearrangement links TRBV6-2 or TRBV6-3 to TRBJ2-7; D remains unclear. CDR3 length: 15 residues. Between the trimmed V and J ends, which lost 2 bases and 0 bases, there was a span of 11 bases. Per germline, CDR1 MNHEY and CDR2 SVGEGT. The CDR3 bases are TGTGCCAGCAGTTACCCCCAGGTCTTCTCCTACGAGCAGTACTTC. Amino acids: CASSYPQVFSYEQYF.

In its sample, this clonotype was seen a few times. V usage is TRBV20-1 and J usage is TRBJ2-5; 8 bases line up with TRBD2. The CDR3 extends over 14 amino acids. Germline lookup yields CDR1 DFQATT and CDR2 SNEGSKA (reference sequence). V was pared by 3 bases and J by 4 bases, with 7 bases of the junction left unmatched. The DNA for the CDR3 is TGCAGTGCTAGTCGCGGGAGGTCTGGAGAGACCCAGTACTTC. Translation: CSASRGRSGETQYF.

The chain links TRBV9 to TRBJ2-7; 8 bases line up with TRBD1. This CDR3 is 15 amino acids long. Trimming took 3 bases from V and 0 from J; bases not matched to a gene: 5. Germline CDR1 and CDR2: SGDLS and YYNGEE. In DNA form, the CDR3 reads TGTGCCAGCAGCGCGGGACAGGCGAGCTCCTACGAGCAGTACTTC. Its translation: CASSAGQASSYEQYF.

The rearrangement links TRBV9 to TRBJ2-1; unclear D gene. The V gene lost 1 base and the J gene lost 9 bases, with 11 bases spanning the gap. The length of the CDR3 is 13 residues. Germline-derived CDR1 and CDR2 are SGDLS and YYNGEE. CDR3 region: CASSVLSSSEQFF. The CDR3 DNA follows: TGTGCCAGCAGCGTACTGTCCTCTTCTGAGCAGTTCTTC. The full variable domain, in which reference TRBV9 and TRBJ2-1 provide the parts outside the CDR3, is DSGVTQTPKHLITATGQRVTLRCSPRSGDLSVYWYQQSLDQGLQFLIQYYNGEERAKGNILERFSAQQFPDLHSELNLSSLELGDSALYFCASSVLSSSEQFFGPGTRLTVL.

The chain combines TRBV5-1 with TRBJ2-2, with no clear D. The V and J ends lost 2 bases and 3 bases respectively, with 11 bases between them. CDR3 length: 15 residues. Germline V CDR1 and CDR2: SGHRS, YFSETQ. This CDR3 is CASSFRQGDTGELFF. For the CDR3, the DNA is TGCGCCAGCAGCTTTCGACAAGGCGACACCGGGGAGCTGTTTTTT. The full variable domain, in which reference TRBV5-1 and TRBJ2-2 provide the parts outside the CDR3, is KAGVTQTPRYLIKTRGQQVTLSCSPISGHRSVSWYQQTPGQGLQFLFEYFSETQRNKGNFPGRFSGRQFSNSRSEMNVSTLELGDSALYLCASSFRQGDTGELFFGEGSRLTVL.

The sample holds many counts of this clonotype. The chain has TRBV5-6 and TRBJ1-1; TRBD1 aligns across 10 bases. Germline lookup yields CDR1 SGHDT and CDR2 YYEEEE. The J segment lost 2 bases and the V segment lost 1 base, leaving 8 bases of the junction unmatched. CDR3 length equals 17 residues. The CDR3 region has the DNA TGTGCCAGCAGCTTGCTTGGGACAGGGGCCAAAAACACTGAAGCTTTCTTT. Protein product: CASSLLGTGAKNTEAFF.

The J gene is TRBJ1-2, the V gene TRBV5-8, with D maybe TRBD1 (5 bases). Germline CDR1 and CDR2: SGHTS and YDEGEE. V lost 3 bases to trimming and J lost 5 bases, with 8 bases between them. The CDR3 length is 12 residues. This CDR3 reads CASSSGPYGYTF. The CDR3 DNA reads TGTGCCAGCAGCTCGGGACCTTATGGCTACACCTTC.

Worth noting for this clonotype: The junction does not match germline at one end; this may be a read error. The chain is built from TRBV12-3 or TRBV12-4 and TRBJ1-1; D is ambiguous. The CDR3 sequence is 15 residues long. The CDR3 nucleotides are TGTGCCAGCACTTTAGTGCTTCGAATGAACACTGAAGCTTTCTTT. Translated, it gives CASTLVLRMNTEAFF.

V is TRBV6-2 or TRBV6-3 and J is TRBJ2-5; D is possibly TRBD1 (5 bases). Germline-derived CDR1 and CDR2 are MNHEY and SVGEGT. V dropped 4 bases and J dropped 1 base, with 16 bases sitting between them. This CDR3 is 16 amino acids long. The CDR3 is CASSSPQGRFQETQYF. As DNA, the CDR3 is TGTGCCAGCAGTTCCCCGCAGGGTCGGTTCCAAGAGACCCAGTACTTC.

This clonotype was seen a few times. The chain combines TRBV20-1 with TRBJ2-3, with TRBD1 identical over 9 bases. The germline V gene has CDR1 DFQATT and CDR2 SNEGSKA (reference sequence). The V segment lost 5 bases and the J segment 7 bases; nucleotides outside the gene matches: 13. The CDR3 is 15 residues long. CDR3 sequence: CSAGARTGDPYTQYF. CDR3 bases: TGCAGTGCTGGGGCAAGGACAGGGGATCCTTATACGCAGTATTTT.

This clonotype was detected only a few times. V is TRBV7-2 and J is TRBJ2-7; D not certain. V lost 1 base to trimming and J lost 6 bases, with 13 bases between them. Germline V CDR1 and CDR2: SGHTA, FQGNSA. The CDR3 consists of 14 residues. This CDR3 is CASSLGLSSTEQYF. In DNA form, the CDR3 reads TGTGCCAGCAGCTTAGGGTTATCGAGCACCGAGCAGTACTTC.